Following are 17 T cell receptor beta chains from one sample sequenced in a study of Ad26.COV2.S vaccination and SARS-CoV-2 variants. This table comes from immunoSEQ multiplex PCR, and its TCRdb copy is limited to in-frame clones, with some not included. This table has roughly 350,000 clones, roughly nine tenths appearing once. Sample treatment: roughly 18 received Ad26.COV2.S at low or high dose, single or two shots; 5 received placebo; per-sample allocation not given. It was on day 63 after the first vaccine or placebo injection that samples were taken. The sequencing used peripheral blood, collected in a trial of Ad26.COV2.S vaccine versus placebo. Source of these receptors: a person between 18 and 65 years old who received the Ad26.COV2.S COVID-19 vaccine or a placebo.

The chain uses TRBV7-2 and TRBJ1-5; 7 bases align to TRBD1. The CDR3 extends over 17 amino acids. Germline-derived CDR1 and CDR2 are SGHTA and FQGNSA. V trimming: 0 bases; J trimming: 0 bases; junction bases outside the gene matches: 5. The CDR3: CASSLAGQANSNQPQHF. In DNA, the CDR3 is TGTGCCAGCAGCTTAGCAGGACAGGCCAATAGCAATCAGCCCCAGCATTTT. The full variable domain, completed using reference TRBV7-2 and TRBJ1-5, is GAGVSQSPSNKVTEKGKDVELRCDPISGHTALYWYRQSLGQGLEFLIYFQGNSAPDKSGLPSDRFSAERTGGSVSTLTIQRTQQEDSAVYLCASSLAGQANSNQPQHFGDGTRLSIL.

The gene calls are TRBV14 and TRBJ1-2, with TRBD1 as a possible D gene (6 bases). This CDR3 spans 12 amino acids. V was trimmed by 0 bases and J by 11 bases, leaving 10 bases between them. CDR1 and CDR2 from the germline V gene are SGHDN and FVKESK. The CDR3 coding sequence is TGTGCCAGCAGCCAAGAGCGGGGGGCTTACACCTTC. Its translation: CASSQERGAYTF.

V usage is TRBV27 and J usage is TRBJ1-2; 9 bases fit TRBD1. This CDR3 contains 15 residues. V trimming: 2 bases; J trimming: 4 bases; junction bases outside the gene matches: 5. Germline V CDR1 and CDR2: MNHEY, SMNVEV (reference sequence). CDR3 nucleotide sequence: TGTGCCAGCAGTTTAGCCCCGGACAGGGGCTATGGCTACACCTTC. It codes for CASSLAPDRGYGYTF.

The genes are TRBV19 and TRBJ2-3, with TRBD2 matching over 12 bases. The junction had 4 bases not matched to a gene; V was cut back by 9 bases and J by 0 bases. CDR1 and CDR2 (germline): LNHDA, SQIVND (reference sequence). This CDR3 is built from 15 residues. The CDR3 DNA sequence: TGTGCCAGCACAGGGACTAGCGGGAGCACAGATACGCAGTATTTT. Translating it yields CASTGTSGSTDTQYF.

The genes are TRBV4-2 and TRBJ1-1; tentatively, D is TRBD1 (5 bases). Germline assignment: CDR1 LGHNA and CDR2 YNFKEQ. The V end lost 0 bases, the J end lost 4 bases, and 9 bases lay between the germline ends. There are 14 residues in the CDR3. The CDR3 loop reads CASSQDIGGTEAFF. The CDR3 DNA reads as TGTGCCAGCAGCCAAGATATCGGGGGCACTGAAGCTTTCTTT.

The V gene is TRBV6-6, the J gene TRBJ2-7; tentatively, D is TRBD1 (6 bases). V gave up 10 bases and J gave up 3 bases, with 13 bases separating them. This CDR3 contains 12 residues. CDR1 is MNHNY, CDR2 SVGAGI, per germline (reference sequence). CDR3 loop: CATRGQDYEQYF. Here the CDR3 DNA reads TGTGCCACCAGGGGACAAGACTACGAGCAGTACTTC.

The chain joins TRBV6-5 to TRBJ1-1; no clear D gene. Per the germline V gene, CDR1 is MNHEY and CDR2 is SVGAGI. The CDR3 has 16 residues. V was pared by 3 bases and J by 3 bases, with 17 bases between. The CDR3 coding sequence is TGTGCCAGCAGTTATCGTAGCCGGCGGGCGGACACTGAAGCTTTCTTT. Translating gives CASSYRSRRADTEAFF.

This chain joins TRBV6-6 and TRBJ1-1; D is unclear. The CDR3 contains 11 residues. Looked up from germline, CDR1 is MNHNY and CDR2 is SVGAGI (reference sequence). V lost 10 bases, J lost 1 base, and 7 bases lay in between. CDR3 amino acids: CATRRNTEAFF. The DNA of the CDR3 is TGTGCCACTCGGAGGAACACTGAAGCTTTCTTT.

The gene calls are TRBV28 and TRBJ2-3; 9 nucleotides agree with TRBD2. The CDR3 length is 15 residues. V was pared by 5 bases and J by 2 bases, with 5 bases of the junction left unmatched. Germline CDR1 and CDR2: MDHEN and SYDVKM. The DNA for the CDR3 is TGTGCCAGCAGTGACGGGACTAGCCCCACAGATACGCAGTATTTT. This codes for CASSDGTSPTDTQYF.

This chain uses TRBV5-3 with TRBJ2-7, with TRBD1 as a possible D gene (6 bases). TRBV5-3 is an ORF for which the function is uncertain. V lost 1 base, J lost 6 bases, and 14 bases lay in between. CDR3 size: 14 residues. CDR3 nucleotides: TGTGCCAGAAGCTTGCCCAGGGGTCGGAGCGAGCAGTACTTC. This sequence encodes CARSLPRGRSEQYF.

The chain carries TRBV7-9 and TRBJ2-7; 8 bases match TRBD1. The CDR3 contains 14 residues. Germline CDR1 and CDR2: SEHNR and FQNEAQ (reference sequence). The junction had 2 bases not matched to a gene; V was cut back by 3 bases and J by 1 base. Here the CDR3 DNA reads TGTGCCAGCAGCTTGGGACAGGCTTCCTACGAGCAGTACTTC. Translation gives CASSLGQASYEQYF. The complete variable domain, with remaining parts taken from reference TRBV7-9 and TRBJ2-7, reads DTGVSQNPRHKITKRGQNVTFRCDPISEHNRLYWYRQTLGQGPEFLTYFQNEAQLEKSRLLSDRFSAERPKGSFSTLEIQRTEQGDSAMYLCASSLGQASYEQYFGPGTRLTVT.

The rearrangement links TRBV4-1 to TRBJ1-5, with TRBD1 as a possible D gene (6 bases). The CDR3 runs 16 residues. Germline loops: CDR1 MGHRA, CDR2 YSYEKL. V lost 1 base, J lost 4 bases, and 14 bases lay in between. The CDR3 DNA is TGCGCCAGCAGCCAAGGGGGGGCCGGCCGGAATCAGCCCCAGCATTTT. It codes for CASSQGGAGRNQPQHF.

V and J are TRBV7-3 and TRBJ2-7; the match to TRBD2 covers 8 bases. The CDR3 runs 17 residues. In germline, CDR1 is SGHTA, CDR2 FQGTGA. Trimming at V came to 2 bases and at J to 0 bases, leaving 9 bases not matched to a gene. In DNA, the CDR3 is TGTGCCAGCAGCTTATCTCGCGGGGGGATAAGCTCCTACGAGCAGTACTTC. Translating gives CASSLSRGGISSYEQYF.

The V gene is TRBV19, the J gene TRBJ2-7; tentative D call: TRBD1 (6 bases). CDR3 size: 14 residues. V was pared by 2 bases and J by 5 bases, with 13 bases between. Germline V lookup: CDR1 LNHDA, CDR2 SQIVND (reference sequence). CDR3 sequence reads: CASSIREGTHEQYF. CDR3 DNA sequence: TGTGCCAGTAGTATACGAGAGGGGACACACGAGCAGTACTTC.

The chain is built from TRBV28 and TRBJ1-2; 12 nucleotides line up with TRBD1. Germline loops: CDR1 MDHEN, CDR2 SYDVKM. The CDR3 is 20 residues long. V lost 2 bases and J lost 4; bases outside the gene matches: 17. CDR3 sequence (DNA): TGTGCCAGCAGTTTAATCCAGGGCGGGACAGGGGGCCGGCGGGCCTATGGCTACACCTTC. Amino acid sequence: CASSLIQGGTGGRRAYGYTF.

The chain uses TRBV5-8 and TRBJ1-2, with a possible D match to TRBD1 (5 bases). Germline values: CDR1 SGHTS, CDR2 YDEGEE. The CDR3 has 14 residues. The V gene lost 4 bases and the J gene lost 4 bases, with 14 bases spanning the gap. This chain's CDR3 is CASSQGTGSYGYTF. The CDR3 bases are TGTGCCAGCAGCCAAGGTACAGGATCCTATGGCTACACCTTC. Complete variable domain (other parts from reference TRBV5-8 and TRBJ1-2): EAGVTQSPTHLIKTRGQQATLRCSPISGHTSVYWYQQALGLGLQFLLWYDEGEERNRGNFPPRFSGRQFPNYSSELNVNALELEDSALYLCASSQGTGSYGYTFGSGTRLTVV.

This clone was recorded once. The rearrangement uses TRBV5-4 and TRBJ2-1, with 7 bases identical to TRBD1. The CDR3 contains 15 residues. Per the germline V gene, CDR1 is SGHNT and CDR2 is YYREEE (reference sequence). Trimming took 0 bases from V and 9 from J; bases not matched to a gene: 9. The CDR3, as DNA: TGTGCCAGCAGCTTGGGAACAGGGGATGTCGGTGAGCAGTTCTTC. Its protein is CASSLGTGDVGEQFF.